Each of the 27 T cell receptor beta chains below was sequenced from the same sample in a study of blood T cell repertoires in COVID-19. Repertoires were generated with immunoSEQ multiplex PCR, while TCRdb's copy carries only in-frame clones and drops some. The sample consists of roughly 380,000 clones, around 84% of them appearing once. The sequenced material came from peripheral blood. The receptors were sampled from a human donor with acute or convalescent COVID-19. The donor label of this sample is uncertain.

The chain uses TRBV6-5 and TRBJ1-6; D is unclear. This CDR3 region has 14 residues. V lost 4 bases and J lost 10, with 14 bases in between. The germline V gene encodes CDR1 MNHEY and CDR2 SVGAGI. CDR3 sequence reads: CASSWEGISSPLHF. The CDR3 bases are TGTGCCAGCAGTTGGGAGGGCATCAGCTCACCCCTCCACTTT.

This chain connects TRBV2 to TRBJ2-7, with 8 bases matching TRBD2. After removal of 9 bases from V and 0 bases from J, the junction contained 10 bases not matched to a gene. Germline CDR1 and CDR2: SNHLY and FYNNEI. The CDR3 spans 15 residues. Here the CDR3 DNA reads TGTGCCAGGATACTAAGCGGGGGACTCTCCTACGAGCAGTACTTC. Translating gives CARILSGGLSYEQYF.

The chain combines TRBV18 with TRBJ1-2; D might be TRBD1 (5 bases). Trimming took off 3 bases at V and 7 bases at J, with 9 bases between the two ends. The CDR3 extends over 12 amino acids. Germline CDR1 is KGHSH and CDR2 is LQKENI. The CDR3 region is CASSPQGSGYTF. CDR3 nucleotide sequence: TGTGCCAGCTCACCGCAGGGCTCTGGCTACACCTTC.

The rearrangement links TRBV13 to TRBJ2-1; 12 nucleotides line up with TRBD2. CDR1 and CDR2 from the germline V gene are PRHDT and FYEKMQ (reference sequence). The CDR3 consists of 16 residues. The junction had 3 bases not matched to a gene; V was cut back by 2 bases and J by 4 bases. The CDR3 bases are TGTGCCAGCAGCTTAACTAGCGGGAGGCCTTACAATGAGCAGTTCTTC. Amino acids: CASSLTSGRPYNEQFF.

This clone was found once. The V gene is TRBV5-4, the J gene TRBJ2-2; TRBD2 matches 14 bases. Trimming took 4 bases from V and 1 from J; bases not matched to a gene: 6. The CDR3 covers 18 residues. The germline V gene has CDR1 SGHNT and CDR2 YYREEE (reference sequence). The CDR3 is CASSPGTSGGLNTGELFF. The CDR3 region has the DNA TGTGCCAGCAGCCCTGGGACTAGCGGGGGCCTGAACACCGGGGAGCTGTTTTTT.

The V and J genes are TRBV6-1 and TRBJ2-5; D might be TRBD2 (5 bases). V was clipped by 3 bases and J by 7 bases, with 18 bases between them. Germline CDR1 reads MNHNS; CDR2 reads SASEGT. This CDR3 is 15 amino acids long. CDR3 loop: CASSENEQTAGTQYF. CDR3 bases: TGTGCCAGCAGTGAGAACGAGCAAACCGCGGGGACCCAGTACTTC.

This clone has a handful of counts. The CDR3 nucleotides read TGTGCCAGCAGCCGCGTAGGGACTCTGAACACCGGGGAGCTGTTTTTT. As protein: CASSRVGTLNTGELFF. The chain combines TRBV3-1 (or the pseudogene TRBV3-2) with TRBJ2-2; D is possibly TRBD2 (6 bases). The CDR3 consists of 16 residues. The V end was cut by 4 bases, the J end by 1 base, with 13 bases between. CDR1 LGHDT and CDR2 YNNKEL come from the germline V gene (reference sequence).

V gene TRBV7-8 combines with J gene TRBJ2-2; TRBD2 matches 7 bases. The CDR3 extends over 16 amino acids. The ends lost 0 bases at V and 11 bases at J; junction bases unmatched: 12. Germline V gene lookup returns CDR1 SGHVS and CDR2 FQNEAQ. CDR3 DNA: TGTGCCAGCAGCTTAGCGGGGGGGAATATGCGGGGAGAGCTGTTTTTT. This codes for CASSLAGGNMRGELFF.

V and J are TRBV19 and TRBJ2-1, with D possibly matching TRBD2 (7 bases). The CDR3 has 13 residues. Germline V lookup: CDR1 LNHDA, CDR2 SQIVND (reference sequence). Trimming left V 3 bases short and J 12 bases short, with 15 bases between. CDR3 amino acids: CASSMVGGGPQFF. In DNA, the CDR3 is TGTGCCAGTAGTATGGTAGGGGGGGGCCCGCAGTTCTTC.

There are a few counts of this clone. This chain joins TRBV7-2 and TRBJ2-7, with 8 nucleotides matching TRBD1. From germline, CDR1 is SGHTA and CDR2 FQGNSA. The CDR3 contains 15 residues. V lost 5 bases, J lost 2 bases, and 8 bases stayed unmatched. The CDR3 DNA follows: TGTGCCAGCAGCCCAAGGACAGGGCCGACCTACGAGCAGTACTTC. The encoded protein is CASSPRTGPTYEQYF.

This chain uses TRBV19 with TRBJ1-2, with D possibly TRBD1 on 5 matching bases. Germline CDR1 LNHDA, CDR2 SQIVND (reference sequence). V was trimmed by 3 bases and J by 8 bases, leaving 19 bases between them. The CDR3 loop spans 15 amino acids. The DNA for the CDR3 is TGTGCCAGTAGTATGGAGAGCAGGGTAGGATCGGGCTACACCTTC. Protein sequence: CASSMESRVGSGYTF. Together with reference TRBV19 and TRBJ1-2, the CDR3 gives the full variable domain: DGGITQSPKYLFRKEGQNVTLSCEQNLNHDAMYWYRQDPGQGLRLIYYSQIVNDFQKGDIAEGYSVSREKKESFPLTVTSAQKNPTAFYLCASSMESRVGSGYTFGSGTRLTVV.

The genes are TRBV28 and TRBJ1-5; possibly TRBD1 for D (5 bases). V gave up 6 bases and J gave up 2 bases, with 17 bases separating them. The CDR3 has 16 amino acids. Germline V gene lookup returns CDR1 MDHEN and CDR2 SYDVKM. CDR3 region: CASRMGGIRGNQPQHF. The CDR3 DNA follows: TGTGCCAGCAGGATGGGGGGGATTCGGGGCAATCAGCCCCAGCATTTT.

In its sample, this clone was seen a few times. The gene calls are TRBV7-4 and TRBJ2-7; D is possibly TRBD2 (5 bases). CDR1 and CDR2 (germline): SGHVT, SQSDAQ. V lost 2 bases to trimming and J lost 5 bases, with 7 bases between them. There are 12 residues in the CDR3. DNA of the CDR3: TGTGCCAGCAGCTTACCGCGGGACGAGCAGTACTTC. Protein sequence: CASSLPRDEQYF.

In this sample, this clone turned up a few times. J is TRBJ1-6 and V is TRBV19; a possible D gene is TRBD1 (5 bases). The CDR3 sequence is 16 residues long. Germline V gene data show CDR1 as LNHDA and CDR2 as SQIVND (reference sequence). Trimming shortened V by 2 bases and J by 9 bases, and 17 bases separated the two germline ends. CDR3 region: CASSITTEATSSPLHF. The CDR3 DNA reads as TGTGCCAGTAGTATAACGACAGAGGCTACGAGTTCACCCCTCCACTTT.

The CDR3 nucleotides are TGTGCCAGCAGCCCAGGGGACTACATGACCTACGAGCAGTACTTC. Its translation: CASSPGDYMTYEQYF. V is TRBV3-1 (or the pseudogene TRBV3-2) and J is TRBJ2-7, with a tentative D call TRBD2 (7 bases). Germline V gives CDR1 LGHDT, CDR2 YNNKEL (reference sequence). The CDR3 has 15 amino acids. Trimming took off 4 bases at V and 2 bases at J, with 15 bases between the two ends.

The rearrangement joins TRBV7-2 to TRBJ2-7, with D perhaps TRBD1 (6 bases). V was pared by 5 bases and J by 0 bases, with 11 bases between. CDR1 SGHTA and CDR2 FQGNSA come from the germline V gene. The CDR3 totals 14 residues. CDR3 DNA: TGTGCCAGCAGCACGGGACACAGCTCCTACGAGCAGTACTTC. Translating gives CASSTGHSSYEQYF.

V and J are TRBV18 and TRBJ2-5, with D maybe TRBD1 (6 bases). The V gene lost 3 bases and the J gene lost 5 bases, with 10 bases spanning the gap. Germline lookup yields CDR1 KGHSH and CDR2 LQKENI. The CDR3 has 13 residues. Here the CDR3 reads CASSPNQGETQYF. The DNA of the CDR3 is TGTGCCAGCTCACCTAACCAGGGGGAGACCCAGTACTTC. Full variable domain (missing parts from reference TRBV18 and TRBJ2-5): NAGVMQNPRHLVRRRGQEARLRCSPMKGHSHVYWYRQLPEEGLKFMVYLQKENIIDESGMPKERFSAEFPKEGPSILRIQQVVRGDSAAYFCASSPNQGETQYFGPGTRLLVL.

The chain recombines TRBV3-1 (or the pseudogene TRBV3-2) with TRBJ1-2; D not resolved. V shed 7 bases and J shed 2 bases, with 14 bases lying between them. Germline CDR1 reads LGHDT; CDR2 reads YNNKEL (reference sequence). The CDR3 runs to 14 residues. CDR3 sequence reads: CASTKEGGNYGYTF. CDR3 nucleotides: TGTGCCAGCACCAAAGAGGGCGGGAACTATGGCTACACCTTC.

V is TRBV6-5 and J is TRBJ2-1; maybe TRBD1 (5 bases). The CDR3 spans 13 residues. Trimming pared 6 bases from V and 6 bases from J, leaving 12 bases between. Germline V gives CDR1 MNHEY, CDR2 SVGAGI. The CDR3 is CASRPQGSNEQFF. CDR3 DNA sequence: TGTGCCAGCAGACCCCAGGGTAGCAATGAGCAGTTCTTC.

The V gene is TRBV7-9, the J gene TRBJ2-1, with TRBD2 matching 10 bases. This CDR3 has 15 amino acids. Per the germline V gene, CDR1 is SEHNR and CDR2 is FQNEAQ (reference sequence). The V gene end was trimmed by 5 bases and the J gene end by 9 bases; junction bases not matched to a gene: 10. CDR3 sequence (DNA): TGTGCCAGCAGCCCCCGGGCTAGCGGGAGATCTGAGCAGTTCTTC. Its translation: CASSPRASGRSEQFF.

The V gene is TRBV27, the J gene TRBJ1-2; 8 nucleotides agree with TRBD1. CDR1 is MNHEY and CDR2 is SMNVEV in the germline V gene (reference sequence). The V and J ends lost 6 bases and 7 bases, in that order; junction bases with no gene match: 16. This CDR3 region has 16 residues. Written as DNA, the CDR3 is TGTGCCAGCAGAGAATGGGACAGGAGCGATGTTACTGGCTACACCTTC. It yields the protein CASREWDRSDVTGYTF.

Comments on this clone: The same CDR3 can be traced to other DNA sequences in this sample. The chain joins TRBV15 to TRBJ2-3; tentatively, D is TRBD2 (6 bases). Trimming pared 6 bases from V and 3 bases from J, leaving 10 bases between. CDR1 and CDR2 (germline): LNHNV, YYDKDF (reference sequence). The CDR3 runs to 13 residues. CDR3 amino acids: CATSGRGTDTQYF. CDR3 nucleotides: TGTGCCACCAGTGGACGGGGGACAGATACGCAGTATTTT.

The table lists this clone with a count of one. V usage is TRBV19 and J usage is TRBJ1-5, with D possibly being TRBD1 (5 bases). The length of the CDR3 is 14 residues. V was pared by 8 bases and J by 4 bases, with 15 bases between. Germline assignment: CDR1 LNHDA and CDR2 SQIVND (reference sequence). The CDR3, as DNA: TGTGCCAGTGGGAGAATTGGGGGGAATCAGCCCCAGCATTTT. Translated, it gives CASGRIGGNQPQHF.

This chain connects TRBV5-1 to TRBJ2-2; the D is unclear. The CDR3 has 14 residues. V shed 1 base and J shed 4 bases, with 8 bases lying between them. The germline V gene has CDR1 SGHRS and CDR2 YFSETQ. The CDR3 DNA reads TGCGCCAGCAGCTTGTTCCAGTCCACCGGGGAGCTGTTTTTT. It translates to CASSLFQSTGELFF.

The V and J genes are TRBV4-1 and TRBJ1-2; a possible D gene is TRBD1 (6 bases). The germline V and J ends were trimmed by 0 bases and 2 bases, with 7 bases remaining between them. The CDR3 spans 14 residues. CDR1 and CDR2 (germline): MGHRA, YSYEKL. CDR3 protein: CASSQDRGNYGYTF. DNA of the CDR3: TGCGCCAGCAGCCAAGACAGGGGAAACTATGGCTACACCTTC.

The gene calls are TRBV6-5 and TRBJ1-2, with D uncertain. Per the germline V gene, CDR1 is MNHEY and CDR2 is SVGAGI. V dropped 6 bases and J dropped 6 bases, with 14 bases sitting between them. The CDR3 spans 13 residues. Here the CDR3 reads CASSAGSPHGYTF. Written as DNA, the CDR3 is TGTGCCAGCAGCGCCGGGAGCCCCCATGGCTACACCTTC.

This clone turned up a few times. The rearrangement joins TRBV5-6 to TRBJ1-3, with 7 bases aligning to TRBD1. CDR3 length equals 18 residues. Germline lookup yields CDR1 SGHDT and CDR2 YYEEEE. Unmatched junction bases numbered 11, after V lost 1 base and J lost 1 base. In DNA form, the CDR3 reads TGTGCCAGCAGCTTGACCCTCCTGGGACAGCATTCTGGAAACACCATATATTTT. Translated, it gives CASSLTLLGQHSGNTIYF.